What follows are 18 T cell receptor beta chains derived from one specimen sequenced in a study of T cell repertoires in cytomegalovirus infection. TCRdb re-derived calls from the reads in MiXCR, one entry per CDR3 protein. This repertoire shows about 450,000 distinct CDR3 sequences, 30% to 40% found once; its top ten account for roughly 13%. The sequenced sample was PBMCs. Receptor source: a human donor in good health (CMV status not recorded). Some clones in this sample may be carry-over from other donors' samples.

The V call is TRBV11-1, the J call TRBJ2-5; D remains ambiguous. Germline lookup yields CDR1 SGHAT and CDR2 FQDESV (reference sequence). Trimming took off 5 bases at V and 4 bases at J, with 11 bases between the two ends. CDR3 length: 13 residues. The CDR3 DNA reads TGTGCCAGCAGCCCCCCGGCAGGAGAGACCCAGTACTTC. Translating gives CASSPPAGETQYF.

This clonotype was picked up a small number of times. This rearrangement joins TRBV20-1 to TRBJ2-5, with D unresolved. The germline gives CDR1 DFQATT, CDR2 SNEGSKA (reference sequence). The CDR3 consists of 11 residues. V was cut by 5 bases and J by 5 bases, with 9 bases left in between. CDR3 protein: CSASSLETQYF. The DNA for the CDR3 is TGCAGTGCTTCATCCTTGGAGACCCAGTACTTC.

The chain carries TRBV5-6 and TRBJ2-1, with D possibly TRBD2 on 6 matching bases. The CDR3 covers 16 residues. V was shortened by 4 bases and J by 0 bases, with 14 bases between the two germline ends. Germline V lookup: CDR1 SGHDT, CDR2 YYEEEE. The CDR3 reads CASSPPGDSSYNEQFF. The CDR3, as DNA: TGTGCCAGCAGCCCACCGGGGGATAGCTCCTACAATGAGCAGTTCTTC.

This clonotype appeared a few times. V and J are TRBV12-3 or TRBV12-4 and TRBJ1-4; 9 nucleotides match TRBD1. Germline trimming cut 4 bases from V and 1 base from J; bases unmatched to any gene: 16. The CDR3 has 20 residues. This chain's CDR3 is CASSWRSGTGMYGTNEKLFF. CDR3 sequence (DNA): TGTGCCAGCAGTTGGAGATCCGGGACAGGGATGTATGGAACTAATGAAAAACTGTTTTTT.

With regard to this clonotype: A much larger clone lies one base from this, so it may be a read error. The chain joins TRBV7-3 to TRBJ2-3; TRBD1 might be the D (9 bases). This CDR3 has 15 residues. The germline V gene has CDR1 SGHTA and CDR2 FQGTGA. CDR3 sequence: CASSFSGTGSDKQYF. The CDR3 DNA is TGTGCCAGCAGCTTTAGCGGGACAGGGTCAGATAAGCAGTATTTT. The full variable domain, its missing parts supplied by reference TRBV7-3 and TRBJ2-3, is GAGVSQTPSNKVTEKGKYVELRCDPISGHTALYWYRQSLGQGPEFLIYFQGTGAADDSGLPNDRFFAVRPEGSVSTLKIQRTERGDSAVYLCASSFSGTGSDKQYFGPGTRLTVL.

The chain has TRBV11-2 and TRBJ2-2; D is uncertain. The V and J ends lost 0 bases and 6 bases respectively, with 14 bases between them. This CDR3 comprises 16 residues. Per germline, CDR1 SGHAT and CDR2 FQNNGV. The CDR3, as DNA: TGTGCCAGCAGCTTAGAAGGGTTTGGAGCCTCCGGGGAGCTGTTTTTT. This sequence encodes CASSLEGFGASGELFF.

J is TRBJ1-5 and V is TRBV12-3 or TRBV12-4; D is perhaps TRBD1 (5 bases). The V end was cut by 2 bases, the J end by 2 bases, with 10 bases between. The CDR3 consists of 15 residues. CDR3 in DNA: TGTGCCAGCAGTTTAATGCAGGGTGGCAATCAGCCCCAGCATTTT. It codes for CASSLMQGGNQPQHF.

The rearrangement links TRBV24-1 to TRBJ2-1; D possibly matches TRBD1 or TRBD2 (5 bases each). The CDR3 sequence is 12 residues long. Germline assignment: CDR1 KGHDR and CDR2 SFDVKD. The V and J ends lost 4 bases and 15 bases respectively, with 15 bases between them. The CDR3 nucleotides read TGTGCCACCAGTGAATACGGGACCTTGTTGTTCTTC. This sequence encodes CATSEYGTLLFF.

About this clonotype: An end of the junction does not agree with germline; a read error may underlie this. The chain couples TRBV12-3 or TRBV12-4 to TRBJ1-1; D possibly corresponds to TRBD1 (6 bases). There are 13 residues in the CDR3. CDR3 nucleotides: TGTTCCAGCAGGCTACAGGGTTACACTGAAGCTTTCTTT. Translated: CSSRLQGYTEAFF.

About this clonotype: Being one base from a much bigger clone, this may be a read error. The chain combines TRBV7-2 with TRBJ2-4; 12 nucleotides agree with TRBD2. Germline values: CDR1 SGHTA, CDR2 FQGNSA. This CDR3 is 18 amino acids long. The CDR3 spells CASSLARTSGDGKNIKYF. The CDR3 bases are TGTGCCAGCAGCTTAGCGCGGACTAGCGGGGATGGGAAAAACATTAAGTACTTC.

V gene TRBV4-1 combines with J gene TRBJ1-4; TRBD1 might be the D (6 bases). The germline V gene has CDR1 MGHRA and CDR2 YSYEKL. This CDR3 has 14 amino acids. Trimming took off 2 bases at V and 5 bases at J, with 9 bases between the two ends. For the CDR3, the DNA is TGCGCCAGCAGCCAATTACAGGGAAATGAAAAACTGTTTTTT. Protein: CASSQLQGNEKLFF.

The chain recombines TRBV29-1 with TRBJ1-2; 8 nucleotides line up with TRBD1. CDR3 length: 11 residues. The V segment lost 3 bases and the J segment 6 bases; nucleotides outside the gene matches: 0. CDR1 and CDR2 (germline): SQVTM, ANQGSEA. Written as DNA, the CDR3 is TGCAGCGTTGAGACAGGGGATGGCTACACCTTC. Translated, it gives CSVETGDGYTF.

This clonotype came up many times. The CDR3 coding sequence is TGTGCCAGCAGTGGAGGGGGGATTCAGGAAAAACTGTTTTTT. Residues: CASSGGGIQEKLFF. The J gene is TRBJ1-4, the V gene TRBV28, with D maybe TRBD1 (6 bases). V was trimmed by 5 bases and J by 8 bases, leaving 15 bases between them. The CDR3 totals 14 residues. Looked up from germline, CDR1 is MDHEN and CDR2 is SYDVKM. Supplemented by reference TRBV28 and TRBJ1-4, the full variable domain reads DVKVTQSSRYLVKRTGEKVFLECVQDMDHENMFWYRQDPGLGLRLIYFSYDVKMKEKGDIPEGYSVSREKKERFSLILESASTNQTSMYLCASSGGGIQEKLFFGSGTQLSVL.

This clonotype was observed many times. CDR3 bases: TGCGCCAGCAGCCAGACGACAGAGAACACTGAAGCTTTCTTT. Amino acids: CASSQTTENTEAFF. The chain links TRBV4-1 to TRBJ1-1; D possibly corresponds to TRBD1 (5 bases). Trimming removed 3 bases from V and 1 base from J, with 9 bases in between. The CDR3 has 14 amino acids. Germline V lookup: CDR1 MGHRA, CDR2 YSYEKL.

The chain carries TRBV18 and TRBJ2-1; 13 nucleotides line up with TRBD2. Germline V gene sequence: CDR1 KGHSH, CDR2 LQKENI. After removal of 0 bases from V and 2 bases from J, the junction contained 4 bases not matched to a gene. The CDR3 has 18 residues. The CDR3 DNA reads TGTGCCAGCTCACCACCCCGACTAGCGGGGGGCACCTACAATGAGCAGTTCTTC. It specifies CASSPPRLAGGTYNEQFF.

The rearrangement uses TRBV5-5 and TRBJ2-2, with D possibly matching TRBD1 (6 bases). This CDR3 has 16 amino acids. The V end was cut by 1 base, the J end by 5 bases, with 15 bases between. The V gene's germline CDR1 is SGHKS and CDR2 YYEKEE (reference sequence). The DNA for the CDR3 is TGTGCCAGCAGCTTGTTGCAGGGGTCGGTGACCGGGGAGCTGTTTTTT. The encoded protein is CASSLLQGSVTGELFF.

This clonotype was detected many times. The chain carries TRBV7-9 and TRBJ1-1; 9 nucleotides align to TRBD1. V was clipped by 4 bases and J by 5 bases; unmatched bases: 5. The CDR3 has 14 residues. The germline V gene encodes CDR1 SEHNR and CDR2 FQNEAQ (reference sequence). The CDR3 loop reads CASSSGQGRTEAFF. The CDR3 region has the DNA TGTGCCAGCAGCTCAGGACAGGGGAGGACTGAAGCTTTCTTT.

The rearrangement uses TRBV11-2 and TRBJ1-1; D unresolved. The CDR3 runs to 12 residues. The germline V gene has CDR1 SGHAT and CDR2 FQNNGV. V was pared by 4 bases and J by 4 bases, with 7 bases between. CDR3 DNA: TGTGCCAGCAGCTACCACCCCACTGAAGCTTTCTTT. This sequence encodes CASSYHPTEAFF.